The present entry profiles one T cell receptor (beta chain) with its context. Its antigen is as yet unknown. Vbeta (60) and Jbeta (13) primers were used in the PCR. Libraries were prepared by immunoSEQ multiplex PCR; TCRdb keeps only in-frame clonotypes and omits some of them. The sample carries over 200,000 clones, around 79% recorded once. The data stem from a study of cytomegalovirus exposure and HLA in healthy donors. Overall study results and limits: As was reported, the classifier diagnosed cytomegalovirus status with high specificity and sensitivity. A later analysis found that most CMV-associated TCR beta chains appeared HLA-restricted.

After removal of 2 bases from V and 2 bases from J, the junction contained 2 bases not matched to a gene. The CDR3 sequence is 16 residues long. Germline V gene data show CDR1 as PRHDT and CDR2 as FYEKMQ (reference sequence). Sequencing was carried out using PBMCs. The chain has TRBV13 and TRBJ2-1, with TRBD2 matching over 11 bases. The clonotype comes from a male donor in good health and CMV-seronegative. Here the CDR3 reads CASSLPTSGTYNEQFF. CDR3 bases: TGTGCCAGCAGCTTACCGACTAGCGGGACCTACAATGAGCAGTTCTTC.